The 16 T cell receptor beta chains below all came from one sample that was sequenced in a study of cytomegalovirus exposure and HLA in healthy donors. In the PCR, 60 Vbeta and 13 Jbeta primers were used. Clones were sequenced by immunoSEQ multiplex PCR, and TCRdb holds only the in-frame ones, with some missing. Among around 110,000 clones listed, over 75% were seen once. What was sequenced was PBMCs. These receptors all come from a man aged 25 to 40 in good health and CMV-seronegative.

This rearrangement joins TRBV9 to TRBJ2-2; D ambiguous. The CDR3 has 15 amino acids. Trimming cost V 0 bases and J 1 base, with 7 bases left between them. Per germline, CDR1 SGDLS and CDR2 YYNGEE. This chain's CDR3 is CASSVDTLNTGELFF. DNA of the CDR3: TGTGCCAGCAGCGTAGACACCCTGAACACCGGGGAGCTGTTTTTT.

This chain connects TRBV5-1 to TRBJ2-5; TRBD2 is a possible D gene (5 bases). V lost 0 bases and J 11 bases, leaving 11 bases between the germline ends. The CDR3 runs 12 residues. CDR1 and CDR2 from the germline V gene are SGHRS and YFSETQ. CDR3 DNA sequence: TGCGCCAGCAGCTTGGACCCCGGGGAGCAGTACTTC. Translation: CASSLDPGEQYF.

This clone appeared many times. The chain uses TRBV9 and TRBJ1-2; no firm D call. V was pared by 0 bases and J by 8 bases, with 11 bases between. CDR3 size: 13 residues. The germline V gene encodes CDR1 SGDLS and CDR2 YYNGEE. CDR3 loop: CASSVGGGSGYTF. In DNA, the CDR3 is TGTGCCAGCAGCGTAGGAGGAGGGAGCGGCTACACCTTC.

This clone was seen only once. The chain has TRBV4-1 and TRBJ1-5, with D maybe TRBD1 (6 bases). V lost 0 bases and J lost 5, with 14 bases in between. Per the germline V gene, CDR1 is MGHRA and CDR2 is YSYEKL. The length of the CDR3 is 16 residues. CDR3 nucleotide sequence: TGCGCCAGCAGCCAAGATGGGGAGGGGGGATATCAGCCCCAGCATTTT. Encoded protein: CASSQDGEGGYQPQHF.

This CDR3 is CASSLATGARPPYEQYF. The CDR3 region has the DNA TGCGCCAGCAGCTTGGCGACAGGGGCTAGACCGCCTTACGAGCAGTACTTC. The chain has TRBV5-1 and TRBJ2-7, with 8 positions matching TRBD1. J gave up 4 bases and V 0 bases, and 12 bases lay outside the gene matches. The CDR3 has 17 amino acids. The germline V gene has CDR1 SGHRS and CDR2 YFSETQ.

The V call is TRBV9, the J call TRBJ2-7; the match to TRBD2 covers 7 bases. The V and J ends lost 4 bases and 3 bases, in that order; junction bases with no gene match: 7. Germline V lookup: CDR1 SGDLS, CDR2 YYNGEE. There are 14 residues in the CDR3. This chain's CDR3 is CASSPAGEGYEQYF. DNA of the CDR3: TGTGCCAGCAGCCCGGCGGGGGAGGGCTACGAGCAGTACTTC. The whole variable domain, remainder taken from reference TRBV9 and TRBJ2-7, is DSGVTQTPKHLITATGQRVTLRCSPRSGDLSVYWYQQSLDQGLQFLIQYYNGEERAKGNILERFSAQQFPDLHSELNLSSLELGDSALYFCASSPAGEGYEQYFGPGTRLTVT.

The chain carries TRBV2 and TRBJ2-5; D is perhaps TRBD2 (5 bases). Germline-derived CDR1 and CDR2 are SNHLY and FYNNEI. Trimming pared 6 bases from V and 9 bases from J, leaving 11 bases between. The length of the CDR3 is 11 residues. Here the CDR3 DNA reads TGTGCCAGCAGGGGCGGAGGCGCCCAGTACTTC. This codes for CASRGGGAQYF.

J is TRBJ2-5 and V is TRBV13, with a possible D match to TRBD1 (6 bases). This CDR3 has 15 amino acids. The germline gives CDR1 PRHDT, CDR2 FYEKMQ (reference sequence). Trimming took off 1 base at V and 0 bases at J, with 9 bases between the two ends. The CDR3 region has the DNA TGTGCCAGCAGCTTAGTGCGGACAGACCAAGAGACCCAGTACTTC. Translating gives CASSLVRTDQETQYF.

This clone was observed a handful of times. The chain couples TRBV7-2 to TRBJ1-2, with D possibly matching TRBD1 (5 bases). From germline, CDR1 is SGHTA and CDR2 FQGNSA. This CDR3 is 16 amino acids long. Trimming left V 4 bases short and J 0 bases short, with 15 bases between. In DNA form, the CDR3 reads TGTGCCAGCAGCTCCGGGGGAGAGAGAGCTAACTATGGCTACACCTTC. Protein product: CASSSGGERANYGYTF.

CDR3 nucleotides: TGTGCCAGTCGGGGCCAGGGGAATGAGCAGTTCTTC. This encodes CASRGQGNEQFF. V and J are TRBV2 and TRBJ2-1; tentatively, D is TRBD1 (6 bases). Trimming removed 9 bases at V and 7 bases at J, with 13 bases between. Germline V gene lookup returns CDR1 SNHLY and CDR2 FYNNEI. The CDR3 is 12 amino acids.

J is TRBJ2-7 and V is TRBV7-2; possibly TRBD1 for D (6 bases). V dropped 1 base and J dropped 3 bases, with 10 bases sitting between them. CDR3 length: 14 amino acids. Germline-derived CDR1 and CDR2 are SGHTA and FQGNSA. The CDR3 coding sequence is TGTGCCAGCAGCTTAGGGGTCAGGGGCTACGAGCAGTACTTC. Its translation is CASSLGVRGYEQYF.

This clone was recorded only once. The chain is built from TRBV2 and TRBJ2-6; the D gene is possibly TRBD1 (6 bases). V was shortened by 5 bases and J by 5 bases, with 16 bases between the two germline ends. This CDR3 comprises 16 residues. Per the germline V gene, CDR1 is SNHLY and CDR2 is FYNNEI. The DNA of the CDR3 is TGTGCCAGCAGTCCGGGACAAGGGGCCCGGGCCAACGTCCTGACTTTC. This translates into CASSPGQGARANVLTF.

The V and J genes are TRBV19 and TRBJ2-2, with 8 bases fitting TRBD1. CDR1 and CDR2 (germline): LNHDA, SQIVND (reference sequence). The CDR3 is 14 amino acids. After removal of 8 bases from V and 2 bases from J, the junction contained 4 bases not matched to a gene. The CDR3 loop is CASGQGLNTGELFF. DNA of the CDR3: TGTGCCAGTGGACAGGGCTTAAACACCGGGGAGCTGTTTTTT.

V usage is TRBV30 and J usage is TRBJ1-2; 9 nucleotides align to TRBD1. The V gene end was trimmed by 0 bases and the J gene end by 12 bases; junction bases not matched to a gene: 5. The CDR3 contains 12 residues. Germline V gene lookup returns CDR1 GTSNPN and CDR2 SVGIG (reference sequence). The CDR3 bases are TGTGCCTGGAGTGTACCTGACAGGGGGAACACCTTC. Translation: CAWSVPDRGNTF.

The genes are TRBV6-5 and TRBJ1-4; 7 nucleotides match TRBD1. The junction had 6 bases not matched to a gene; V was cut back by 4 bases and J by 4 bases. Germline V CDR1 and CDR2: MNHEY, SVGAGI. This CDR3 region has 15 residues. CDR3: CASSFDRALNEKLFF. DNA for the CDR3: TGTGCCAGCAGTTTCGACAGGGCCCTTAATGAAAAACTGTTTTTT.

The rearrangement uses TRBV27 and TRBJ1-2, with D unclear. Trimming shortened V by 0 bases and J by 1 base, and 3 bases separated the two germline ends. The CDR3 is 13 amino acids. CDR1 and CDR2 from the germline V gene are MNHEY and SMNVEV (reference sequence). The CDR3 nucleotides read TGTGCCAGCAGTTTATCCCATAACTATGGCTACACCTTC. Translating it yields CASSLSHNYGYTF.